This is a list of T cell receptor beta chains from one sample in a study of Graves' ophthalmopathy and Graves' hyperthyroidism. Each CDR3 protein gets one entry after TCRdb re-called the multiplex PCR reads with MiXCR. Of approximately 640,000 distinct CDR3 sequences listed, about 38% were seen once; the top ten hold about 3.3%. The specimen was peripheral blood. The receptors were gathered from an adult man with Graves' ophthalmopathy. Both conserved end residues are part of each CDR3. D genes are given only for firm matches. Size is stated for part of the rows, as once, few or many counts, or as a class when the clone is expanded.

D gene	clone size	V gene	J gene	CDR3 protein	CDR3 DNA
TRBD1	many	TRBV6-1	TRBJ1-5	CASQGGSQPQHF	TGTGCCAGCCAGGGGGGCAGTCAGCCCCAGCATTTT
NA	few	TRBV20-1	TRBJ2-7	CSARDRVGGATIYEQYF	TGCAGTGCTAGAGATCGAGTTGGAGGGGCCACGATCTACGAGCAGTACTTC
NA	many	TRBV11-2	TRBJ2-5	CASSLGLVGQETQYF	TGTGCCAGCAGCTTAGGACTAGTCGGGCAAGAGACCCAGTACTTC
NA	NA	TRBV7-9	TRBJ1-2	CASSSAGVYGYTF	TGTGCCAGCAGTTCGGCGGGAGTCTATGGCTACACCTTC
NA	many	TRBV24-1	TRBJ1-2	CATSDSGRADYGYTF	TGTGCCACCAGTGATAGTGGCAGGGCCGACTATGGCTACACCTTC
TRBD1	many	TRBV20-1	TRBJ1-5	CSAAGQGTGYSNQPQHF	TGCAGTGCTGCGGGACAGGGTACGGGGTATAGCAATCAGCCCCAGCATTTT
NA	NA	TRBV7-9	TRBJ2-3	CASSSTHDSRSQYF	TGTGCCAGCAGCTCAACCCATGACAGTCGGTCGCAGTATTTT
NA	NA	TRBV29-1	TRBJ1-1	CSVERGPTEAFF	TGCAGCGTTGAAAGAGGGCCCACTGAAGCTTTCTTT
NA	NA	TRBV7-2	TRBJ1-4	CASSLNTGVGVEKLFF	TGTGCCAGCAGCTTAAACACCGGGGTTGGCGTTGAAAAACTGTTTTTT
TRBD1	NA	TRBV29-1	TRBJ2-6	CSVEDREPGANVLTF	TGCAGCGTTGAGGACAGGGAGCCTGGGGCCAACGTCCTGACTTTC
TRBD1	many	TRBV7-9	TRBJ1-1	CASSLWGTGGVSNTEAFF	TGTGCCAGCAGCTTATGGGGGACAGGGGGTGTCTCCAACACTGAAGCTTTCTTT
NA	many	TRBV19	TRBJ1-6	CASRGGVNSPLHF	TGTGCCAGTCGCGGGGGGGTTAATTCACCCCTCCACTTT
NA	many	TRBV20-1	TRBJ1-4	CSAAGGRGGNEKLFF	TGCAGTGCTGCCGGGGGACGAGGAGGTAATGAAAAACTGTTTTTT
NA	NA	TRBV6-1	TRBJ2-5	CASSYTPETQYF	TGTGCCAGCAGTTATACCCCGGAGACCCAGTACTTC
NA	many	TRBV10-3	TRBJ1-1	CAISESGGNAFF	TGTGCCATCAGTGAGTCGGGAGGTAACGCTTTCTTT
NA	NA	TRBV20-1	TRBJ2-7	CSALRDKGEQHF	TGCAGTGCTCTCCGGGACAAGGGCGAGCAGCACTTC
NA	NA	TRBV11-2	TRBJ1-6	CASSLLAGSNPPLHF	TGTGCCAGCAGCTTACTAGCGGGGTCTAACCCACCCCTCCACTTT
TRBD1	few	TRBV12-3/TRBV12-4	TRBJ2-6	CASSPPFRTGGFSSGANVLTF	TGTGCCAGCAGTCCTCCCTTTAGGACAGGGGGCTTTTCGTCTGGGGCCAACGTCCTGACTTTC
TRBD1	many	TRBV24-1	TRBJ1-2	CATQGQGGNPPGYTF	TGTGCCACCCAGGGACAGGGGGGTAATCCGCCTGGCTACACCTTC
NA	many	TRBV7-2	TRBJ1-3	CASSLVSGAGNTIYF	TGTGCCAGCAGCTTAGTTTCAGGGGCCGGAAACACCATATATTTT
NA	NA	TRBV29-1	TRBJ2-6	CSVEASGANVLTF	TGCAGCGTTGAAGCCTCCGGGGCCAACGTCCTGACTTTC
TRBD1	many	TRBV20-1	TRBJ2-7	CSARRDRTWEQYF	TGCAGTGCTCGCCGGGACAGGACCTGGGAGCAGTACTTC
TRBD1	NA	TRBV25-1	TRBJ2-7	CASHTGQGPHEQYF	TGTGCCAGTCATACGGGACAGGGACCCCACGAGCAGTACTTC
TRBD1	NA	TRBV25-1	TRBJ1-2	CARAGQSYYGYTF	TGTGCTAGAGCGGGACAGTCCTACTATGGCTACACCTTC
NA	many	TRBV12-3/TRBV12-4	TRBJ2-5	CASSSISRETQYF	TGTGCCAGCAGTTCCATTTCAAGGGAGACCCAGTACTTC
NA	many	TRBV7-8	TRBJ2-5	CASSLAVVETQYF	TGTGCCAGCAGCTTAGCTGTAGTAGAGACCCAGTACTTC
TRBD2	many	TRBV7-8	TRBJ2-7	CASTLKGRGTVSYEQYF	TGTGCCAGCACCCTTAAAGGGCGGGGGACCGTCTCCTACGAGCAGTACTTC
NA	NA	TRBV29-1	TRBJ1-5	CSVEGHSNQPQHF	TGCAGCGTTGAAGGACACAGCAATCAGCCCCAGCATTTT
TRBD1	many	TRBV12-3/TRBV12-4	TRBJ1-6	CASRGQGSYNSPLHF	TGTGCCAGCAGGGGACAGGGTTCCTATAATTCACCCCTCCACTTT
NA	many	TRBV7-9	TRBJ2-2	CASSQDGELFF	TGTGCCAGCAGCCAGGACGGGGAGCTGTTTTTT
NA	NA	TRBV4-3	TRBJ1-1	CASSQGGLGYTEAFF	TGCGCCAGCAGCCAAGGGGGCCTTGGATACACTGAAGCTTTCTTT
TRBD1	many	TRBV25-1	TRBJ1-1	CASSDSWDRSINTEAFF	TGTGCCAGCAGTGATTCCTGGGACAGGAGTATTAACACTGAAGCTTTCTTT
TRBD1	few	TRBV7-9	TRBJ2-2	CASSSDLGQAPLNTGELFF	TGTGCCAGCAGCTCAGATCTAGGACAGGCTCCTCTGAACACCGGGGAGCTGTTTTTT
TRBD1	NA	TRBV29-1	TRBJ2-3	CSVMPGQGVDTQYF	TGCAGCGTTATGCCGGGACAGGGGGTAGATACGCAGTATTTT
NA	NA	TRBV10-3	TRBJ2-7	CASSQDIGSSYERYF	TGTGCCAGCAGCCAGGACATAGGAAGCTCCTACGAGCGGTACTTC
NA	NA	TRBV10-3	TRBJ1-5	CAISESGDSNQPQHF	TGTGCCATCAGTGAGTCAGGGGATAGCAATCAGCCCCAGCATTTT
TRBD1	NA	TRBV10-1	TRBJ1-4	CASLRGQGGNEKLFF	TGCGCCAGCCTAAGGGGACAGGGGGGCAATGAAAAACTGTTTTTT
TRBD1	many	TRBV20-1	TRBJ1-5	CSARDQGAWGQPQHF	TGCAGTGCTAGAGACCAGGGGGCGTGGGGTCAGCCCCAGCATTTT
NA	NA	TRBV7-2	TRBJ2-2	CASSPDGETGELFF	TGTGCCAGCAGCCCTGATGGGGAGACCGGGGAGCTGTTTTTT
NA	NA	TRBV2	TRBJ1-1	CASSPGGRWAEAFF	TGTGCCAGCAGCCCTGGGGGTAGGTGGGCTGAAGCTTTCTTT